This T cell receptor (beta chain) was captured in a study of blood T cells in healthy people across ages. Overall study results and limits: Age advanced and TCR beta diversity per million T cells fell, roughly linearly.

A sample-barcoded 5' primer and a J-beta primer mix were used in a second PCR of roughly 6 to 11 cycles. Each sample provided no less than 3 million CDR3-containing paired-end reads. TCRdb re-called the 5' RACE reads through MiXCR, storing one row per CDR3 protein. The sample has more than 600,000 distinct CDR3 sequences; about 25% are singletons. The V end lost 0 bases, the J end lost 7 bases, and 12 bases lay between the germline ends. This CDR3 has 15 amino acids. Germline lookup yields CDR1 MGHRA and CDR2 YSYEKL. A word on this clonotype: Its target is unknown.

For every donor, a draw yielded 8.5 to 10 milliliters of peripheral blood. The same data also went into a second study, on T cells of mothers and their children.

V is TRBV4-1 and J is TRBJ1-4; no reliable D call. The sequencing input was blood. The clonotype was recovered from a boy younger than 18 in good health. The CDR3 region is CASSQDPGYGEKLFF. The DNA for the CDR3 is TGCGCCAGCAGCCAAGATCCGGGGTATGGTGAAAAACTGTTTTTT.